Listed below are T cell receptor beta chains from one sample, sequenced in a study of post-analysis software for immune sequencing data. TCRdb re-analysed the PCR reads in MiXCR, keeping a single row per CDR3 protein. The repertoire consists of roughly 600,000 distinct CDR3 sequences, with 44% occurring once and the leading ten covering roughly 1.7%. Sequenced sample: blood. The source of these receptors is a girl under 18 with multiple sclerosis. Both conserved end residues are trimmed from each CDR3. The order of the fields is V gene, J gene, CDR3 protein.

V: TRBV5-1; J: TRBJ2-1; CDR3: ASRGTGAPDNEQF
V: TRBV3-1; J: TRBJ2-7; CDR3: ASSSLMGEQY
V: TRBV29-1; J: TRBJ2-1; CDR3: SVERVDRDSYNEQF
V: TRBV5-1; J: TRBJ2-3; CDR3: ASNTGGTDTQY
V: TRBV27; J: TRBJ1-1; CDR3: ASAFTRTARNTEAF
V: TRBV5-1; J: TRBJ2-4; CDR3: ASSSKPQVQY
V: TRBV7-9; J: TRBJ2-3; CDR3: ASSADRAGTDTQY
V: TRBV7-9; J: TRBJ2-1; CDR3: ASSILNPGLAGPTELF
V: TRBV20-1; J: TRBJ1-1; CDR3: SVGSGTGGVNTEAF
V: TRBV7-8; J: TRBJ2-1; CDR3: ASSFGVNEQF
V: TRBV12-3/TRBV12-4; J: TRBJ2-5; CDR3: ASSSGRGQETQY
V: TRBV12-3/TRBV12-4; J: TRBJ2-3; CDR3: ASRRTSAITDTQY
V: TRBV4-1; J: TRBJ1-2; CDR3: ASSQGLKPSKSRGYT
V: TRBV7-2; J: TRBJ1-1; CDR3: ASSLDQGRVGAEAF
V: TRBV14; J: TRBJ1-6; CDR3: ASSQAPAQPPH
V: TRBV12-3/TRBV12-4; J: TRBJ2-7; CDR3: ASSLTGTGGYEQY
V: TRBV29-1; J: TRBJ2-6; CDR3: SVGRLGGKAGANVLT
V: TRBV5-1; J: TRBJ1-4; CDR3: ASSLGLGRFNEKLF
V: TRBV5-1; J: TRBJ2-7; CDR3: ASSSRSKGGEQY
V: TRBV12-3/TRBV12-4; J: TRBJ2-1; CDR3: ASSPRGAVNNEQF
V: TRBV7-6; J: TRBJ1-2; CDR3: ASSLYGNYGYT
V: TRBV29-1; J: TRBJ1-2; CDR3: SVGIGKWYGYT
V: TRBV12-3/TRBV12-4; J: TRBJ2-7; CDR3: ASSFRVTDYEQY
V: TRBV5-5; J: TRBJ1-1; CDR3: ASSPVGTEAF